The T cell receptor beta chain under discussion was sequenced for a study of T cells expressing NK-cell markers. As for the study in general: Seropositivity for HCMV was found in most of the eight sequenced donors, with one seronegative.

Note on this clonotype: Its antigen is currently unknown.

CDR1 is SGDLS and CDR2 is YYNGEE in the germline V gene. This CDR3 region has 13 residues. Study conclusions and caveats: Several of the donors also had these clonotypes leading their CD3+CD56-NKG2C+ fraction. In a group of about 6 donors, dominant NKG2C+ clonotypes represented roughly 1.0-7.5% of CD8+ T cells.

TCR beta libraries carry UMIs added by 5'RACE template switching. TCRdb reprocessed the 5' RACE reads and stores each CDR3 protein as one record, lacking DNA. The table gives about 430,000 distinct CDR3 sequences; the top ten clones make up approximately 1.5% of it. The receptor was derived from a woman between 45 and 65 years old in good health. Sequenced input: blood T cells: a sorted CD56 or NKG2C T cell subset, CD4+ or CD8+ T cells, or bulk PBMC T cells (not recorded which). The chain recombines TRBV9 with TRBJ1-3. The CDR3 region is CASSVRFGNTIYF.